Listed here is a single T cell receptor (beta chain). The CDR3 consists of 18 residues. Germline loops: CDR1 SGHTA, CDR2 FQGNSA. J gave up 4 bases and V 5 bases, and 13 bases lay outside the gene matches. The sample is drawn from a study of control samples from healthy donors and cancer patients. Libraries were prepared by immunoSEQ multiplex PCR; TCRdb keeps only in-frame clonotypes and omits some of them. The table lists 75,000 to 95,000 clones, over 75% of them singletons. This chain joins TRBV7-2 and TRBJ2-1; 11 bases match TRBD2. The source of this sequence is a woman between 18 and 29 years old in good health. The sequenced sample consisted of blood. CDR3 bases: TGTGCCAGCAGCCTCCAAATGACTAGCGGGGAATTTTACAATGAGCAGTTCTTC. Encoded protein: CASSLQMTSGEFYNEQFF.